This TCR beta chain was found in a study of T cell responses to AZD1222 COVID-19 vaccine. Sequencing used immunoSEQ multiplex PCR; TCRdb keeps in-frame clones, though not all of them. The profile shows tens of thousands of clones, around 90% of them singletons. This clone was seen a handful of times. Its antigen is as yet unknown. Study results and limitations: Dominant CD4 TCR responses targeted spike regions 160-218 and 743-854.

This CDR3 spans 14 amino acids. From germline, CDR1 is SGHRS and CDR2 YFSETQ. With 4 bases removed from V and 0 bases from J, the gap between germline ends came to 9 bases. The gene calls are TRBV5-1 and TRBJ2-3; D is possibly TRBD2 (6 bases). The receptor comes from an adult in good health. The specimen was peripheral blood, collected on day 0 of AZD1222 vaccination. The CDR3 DNA reads as TGCGCCAGCAGCGGAGGGACTAGCACAGATACGCAGTATTTT. This translates into CASSGGTSTDTQYF.